These T cell receptor beta chains were read from a single sample in a study of metastatic and nonmetastatic thyroid tumors. With MiXCR, TCRdb reprocessed the PCR reads. The table lists approximately 38,000 clones, 16% of them singletons. What was sequenced was blood. These receptors all stem from a female donor with papillary thyroid cancer or a benign thyroid nodule (not recorded which). Some clones in this sample may be carry-over from other donors' samples. Both conserved end residues are part of each CDR3. The D gene is left open where the match is weak. Expanded clones are given a class, and other clones once, few, many or no size at all.

cdr3_aa	cdr3_nt	v_call	j_call	d_call	clone_size
CSAYPGTGNIGELFF	TGCAGTGCTTATCCCGGGACAGGGAACATCGGGGAGCTGTTTTTT	TRBV20-1	TRBJ2-2	TRBD1	many
CAQTQPQGPEKLFF	TGTGCTCAGACCCAACCCCAGGGACCTGAAAAACTGTTTTTT	TRBV6-1	TRBJ1-4	.	many
CASNGGCSYEQYF	TGTGCCAGCAACGGGGGGTGCTCCTACGAGCAGTACTTC	TRBV5-8	TRBJ2-7	TRBD2	.
CASSLEQLVRSDTQYF	TGCGCCAGCAGCTTGGAGCAACTAGTTCGCTCAGATACGCAGTATTTT	TRBV5-1	TRBJ2-3	.	.
CAISEQGAYNEQFF	TGTGCCATCAGTGAACAGGGGGCGTACAATGAGCAGTTCTTC	TRBV10-3	TRBJ2-1	TRBD1	many
CASSQNTGTSFYEQYF	TGCGCCAGCAGCCAAAATACCGGGACTAGTTTCTACGAGCAGTACTTC	TRBV5-1	TRBJ2-7	TRBD2	few
CASFGETGELFF	TGCGCCAGCTTCGGGGAAACCGGGGAGCTGTTTTTT	TRBV4-1	TRBJ2-2	.	many
CASSLQGHLDEQFF	TGTGCCAGCAGTTTGCAGGGTCATCTCGATGAGCAGTTCTTC	TRBV7-3	TRBJ2-1	.	many
CASSLTVYEQYF	TGTGCCAGCAGCCTGACAGTCTACGAGCAGTACTTC	TRBV28	TRBJ2-7	.	many
CASSEEPQFRGRNEQYF	TGTGCCAGCAGTGAAGAGCCCCAGTTCCGGGGACGGAACGAGCAGTACTTC	TRBV6-1	TRBJ2-7	.	few
CASRPTGDYSPLHF	TGTGCCAGCCGACCGACAGGGGATTATTCACCCCTCCACTTT	TRBV7-9	TRBJ1-6	TRBD1	many